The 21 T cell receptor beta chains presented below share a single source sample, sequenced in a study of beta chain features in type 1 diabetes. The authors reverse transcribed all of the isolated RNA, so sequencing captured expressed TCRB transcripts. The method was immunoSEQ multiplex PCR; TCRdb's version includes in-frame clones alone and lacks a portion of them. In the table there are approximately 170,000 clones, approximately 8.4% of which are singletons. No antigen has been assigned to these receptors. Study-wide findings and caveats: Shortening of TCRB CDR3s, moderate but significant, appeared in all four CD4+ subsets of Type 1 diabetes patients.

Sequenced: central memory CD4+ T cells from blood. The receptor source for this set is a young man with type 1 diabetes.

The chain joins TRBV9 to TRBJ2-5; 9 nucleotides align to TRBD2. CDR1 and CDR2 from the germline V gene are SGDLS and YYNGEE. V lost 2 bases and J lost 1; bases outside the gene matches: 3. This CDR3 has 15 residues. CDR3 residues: CASSVLAGTQETQYF. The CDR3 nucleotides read TGTGCCAGCAGCGTCCTAGCGGGGACCCAAGAGACCCAGTACTTC.

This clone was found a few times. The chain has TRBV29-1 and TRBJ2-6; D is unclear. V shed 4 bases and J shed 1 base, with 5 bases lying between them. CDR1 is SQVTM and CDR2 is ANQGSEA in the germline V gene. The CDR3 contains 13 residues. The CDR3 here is CSVGLSGANVLTF. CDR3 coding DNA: TGCAGCGTTGGGCTTTCTGGGGCCAACGTCCTGACTTTC.

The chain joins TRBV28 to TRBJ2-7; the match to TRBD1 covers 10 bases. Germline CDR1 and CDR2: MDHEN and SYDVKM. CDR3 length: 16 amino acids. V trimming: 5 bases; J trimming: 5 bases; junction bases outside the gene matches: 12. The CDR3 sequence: CASSLNPGQGFHEQYF. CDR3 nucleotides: TGTGCCAGCAGTCTGAACCCGGGACAGGGGTTTCACGAGCAGTACTTC.

CDR3: CASSRDRVHQPQHF. The CDR3 DNA follows: TGTGCCAGTAGTAGGGACAGGGTTCATCAGCCCCAGCATTTT. The V and J genes are TRBV19 and TRBJ1-5; 9 bases line up with TRBD1. The V gene's germline CDR1 is LNHDA and CDR2 SQIVND (reference sequence). The CDR3 loop spans 14 amino acids. The V segment lost 4 bases and the J segment 5 bases; nucleotides outside the gene matches: 3.

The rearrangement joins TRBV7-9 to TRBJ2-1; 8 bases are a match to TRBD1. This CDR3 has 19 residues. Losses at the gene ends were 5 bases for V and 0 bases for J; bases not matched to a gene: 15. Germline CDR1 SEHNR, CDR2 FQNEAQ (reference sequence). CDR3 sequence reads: CASSDRGALAQSSYNEQFF. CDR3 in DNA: TGTGCCAGCAGCGACAGGGGAGCTCTAGCGCAGAGCTCCTACAATGAGCAGTTCTTC.

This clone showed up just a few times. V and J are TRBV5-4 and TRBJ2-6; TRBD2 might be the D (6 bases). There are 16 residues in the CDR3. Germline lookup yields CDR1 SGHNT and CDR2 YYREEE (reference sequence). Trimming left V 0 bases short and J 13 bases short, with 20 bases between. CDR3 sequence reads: CASSLDGGMQGRVLTF. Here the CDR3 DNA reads TGTGCCAGCAGCTTGGACGGCGGGATGCAGGGAAGGGTCCTGACTTTC.

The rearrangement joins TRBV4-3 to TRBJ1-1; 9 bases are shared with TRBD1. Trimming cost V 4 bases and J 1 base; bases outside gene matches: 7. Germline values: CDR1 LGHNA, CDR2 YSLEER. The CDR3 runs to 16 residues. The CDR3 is CASSRRQGEGNTEAFF. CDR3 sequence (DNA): TGCGCCAGCAGCCGTCGACAGGGGGAAGGGAACACTGAAGCTTTCTTT.

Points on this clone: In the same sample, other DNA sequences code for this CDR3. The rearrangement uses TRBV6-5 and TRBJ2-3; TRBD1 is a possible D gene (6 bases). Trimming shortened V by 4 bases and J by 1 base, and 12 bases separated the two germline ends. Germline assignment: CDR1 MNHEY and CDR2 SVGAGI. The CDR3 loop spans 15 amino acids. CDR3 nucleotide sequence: TGTGCCAGCAGTTCCCGGGACAAGGGCACAGATACGCAGTATTTT. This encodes CASSSRDKGTDTQYF.

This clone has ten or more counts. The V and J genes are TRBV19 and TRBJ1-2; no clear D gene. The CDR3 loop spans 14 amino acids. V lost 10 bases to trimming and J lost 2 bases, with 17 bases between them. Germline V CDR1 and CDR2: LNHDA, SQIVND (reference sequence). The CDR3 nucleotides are TGTGCCACCGAGTCCGTCCGGAGCAACTATGGCTACACCTTC. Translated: CATESVRSNYGYTF. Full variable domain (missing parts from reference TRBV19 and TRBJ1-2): DGGITQSPKYLFRKEGQNVTLSCEQNLNHDAMYWYRQDPGQGLRLIYYSQIVNDFQKGDIAEGYSVSREKKESFPLTVTSAQKNPTAFYLCATESVRSNYGYTFGSGTRLTVV.

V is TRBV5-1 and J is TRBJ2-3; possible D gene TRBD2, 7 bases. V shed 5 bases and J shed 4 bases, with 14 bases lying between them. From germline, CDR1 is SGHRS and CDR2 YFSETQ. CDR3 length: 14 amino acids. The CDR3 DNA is TGCGCCAGCAGTTTGACGGGGGGCCCAGATACGCAGTATTTT. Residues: CASSLTGGPDTQYF. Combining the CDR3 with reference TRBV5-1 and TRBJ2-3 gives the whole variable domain KAGVTQTPRYLIKTRGQQVTLSCSPISGHRSVSWYQQTPGQGLQFLFEYFSETQRNKGNFPGRFSGRQFSNSRSEMNVSTLELGDSALYLCASSLTGGPDTQYFGPGTRLTVL.

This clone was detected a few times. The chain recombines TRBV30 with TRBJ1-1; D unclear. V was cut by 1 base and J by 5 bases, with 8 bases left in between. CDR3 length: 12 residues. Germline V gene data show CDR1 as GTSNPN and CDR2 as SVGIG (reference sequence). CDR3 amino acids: CAWSGGSTEAFF. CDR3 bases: TGTGCCTGGAGTGGAGGGTCTACTGAAGCTTTCTTT.

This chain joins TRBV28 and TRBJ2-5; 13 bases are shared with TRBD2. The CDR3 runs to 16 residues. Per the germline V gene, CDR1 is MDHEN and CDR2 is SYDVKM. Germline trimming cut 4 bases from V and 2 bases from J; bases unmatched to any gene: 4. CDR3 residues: CASSSGTSGIQETQYF. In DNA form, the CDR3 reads TGTGCCAGCAGTTCGGGGACTAGCGGGATACAAGAGACCCAGTACTTC.

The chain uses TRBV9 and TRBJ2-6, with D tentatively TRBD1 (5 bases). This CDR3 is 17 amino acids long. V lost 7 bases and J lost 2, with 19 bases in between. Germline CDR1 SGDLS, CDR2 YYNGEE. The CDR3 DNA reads TGTGCCAGCTCCTTGGGGCTGTCAGTAGCTGGGGCCAACGTCCTGACTTTC. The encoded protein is CASSLGLSVAGANVLTF.

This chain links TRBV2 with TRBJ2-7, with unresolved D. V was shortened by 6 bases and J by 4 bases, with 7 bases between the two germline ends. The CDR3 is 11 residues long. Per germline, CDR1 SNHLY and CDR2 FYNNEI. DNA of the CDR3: TGTGCCAGCAGACCCGAGTACGAGCAGTACTTC. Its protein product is CASRPEYEQYF. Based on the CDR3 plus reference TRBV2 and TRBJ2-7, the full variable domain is EPEVTQTPSHQVTQMGQEVILRCVPISNHLYFYWYRQILGQKVEFLVSFYNNEISEKSEIFDDQFSVERPDGSNFTLKIRSTKLEDSAMYFCASRPEYEQYFGPGTRLTVT.

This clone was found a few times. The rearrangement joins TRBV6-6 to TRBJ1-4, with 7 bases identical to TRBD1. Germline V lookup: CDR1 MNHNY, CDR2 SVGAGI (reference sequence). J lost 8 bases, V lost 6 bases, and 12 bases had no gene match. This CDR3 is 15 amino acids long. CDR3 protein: CASRGGQAVGEKLFF. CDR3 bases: TGTGCCAGCAGAGGAGGACAGGCAGTTGGAGAAAAACTGTTTTTT.

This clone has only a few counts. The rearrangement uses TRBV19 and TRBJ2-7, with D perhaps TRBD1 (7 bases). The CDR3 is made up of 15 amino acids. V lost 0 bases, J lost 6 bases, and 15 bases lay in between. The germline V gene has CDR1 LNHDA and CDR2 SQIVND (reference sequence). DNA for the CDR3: TGTGCCAGTAGTATAGATCCGACAGGGAGGCGCGAGCAGTACTTC. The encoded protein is CASSIDPTGRREQYF.

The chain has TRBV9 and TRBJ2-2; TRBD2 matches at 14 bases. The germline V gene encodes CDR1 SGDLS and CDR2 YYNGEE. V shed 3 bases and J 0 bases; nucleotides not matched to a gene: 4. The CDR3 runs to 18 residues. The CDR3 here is CASSAEGLAGANTGELFF. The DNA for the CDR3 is TGTGCCAGCAGCGCAGAGGGACTAGCGGGGGCGAACACCGGGGAGCTGTTTTTT.

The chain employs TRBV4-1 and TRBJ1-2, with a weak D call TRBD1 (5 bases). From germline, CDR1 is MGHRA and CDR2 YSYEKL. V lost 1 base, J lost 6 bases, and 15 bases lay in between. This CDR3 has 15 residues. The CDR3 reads CASSQGQSFRDGYTF. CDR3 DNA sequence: TGCGCCAGCAGCCAAGGACAGAGTTTCCGCGATGGCTACACCTTC.

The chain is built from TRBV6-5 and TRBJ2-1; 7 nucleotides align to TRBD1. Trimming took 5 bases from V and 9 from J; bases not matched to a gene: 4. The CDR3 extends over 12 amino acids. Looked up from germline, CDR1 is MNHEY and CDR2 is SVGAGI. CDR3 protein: CASSPQGTEQFF. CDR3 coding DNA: TGTGCCAGCAGTCCACAGGGGACTGAGCAGTTCTTC.

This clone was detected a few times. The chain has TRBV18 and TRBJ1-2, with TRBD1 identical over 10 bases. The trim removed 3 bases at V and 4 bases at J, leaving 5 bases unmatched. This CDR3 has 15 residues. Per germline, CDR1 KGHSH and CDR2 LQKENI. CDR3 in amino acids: CASSPGTGERYGYTF. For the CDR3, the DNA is TGTGCCAGCTCACCTGGGACAGGGGAACGCTATGGCTACACCTTC.

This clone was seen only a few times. CDR3 loop: CASSVGAGGEETQYF. The DNA for the CDR3 is TGTGCCAGCAGCGTAGGGGCGGGAGGTGAAGAGACCCAGTACTTC. This chain joins TRBV9 and TRBJ2-5, with 8 bases aligning to TRBD2. The germline CDR1 and CDR2 sequences are SGDLS and YYNGEE. Trimming cost V 0 bases and J 3 bases; bases outside gene matches: 4. This CDR3 comprises 15 residues.